This T cell receptor beta chain was captured in a study of blood T cells in healthy people across ages. Isolation per sample recovered at least 6 million PBMCs. Combining a sample-barcoded 5' primer with a J-beta primer mix, a second PCR ran for roughly 7 to 12 cycles. TCRdb reprocessed the 5' RACE reads via MiXCR and lists one record per CDR3 protein. The repertoire includes hundreds of thousands of distinct CDR3 sequences, around 24% of them detected once, and just under 9% sits in the top ten. After removal of 0 bases from V and 6 bases from J, the junction contained 15 bases not matched to a gene. Per germline, CDR1 SGHTA and CDR2 FQGNSA. This CDR3 contains 19 residues. This same sample was also taken into another study, of T cells of mothers and their children. This second report adds: Persistent microchimeric T cell clones were sought, and none were detected.

The rearrangement links TRBV7-2 to TRBJ2-1; 9 positions agree with TRBD2. The receptor's source is a boy younger than 18 in good health. The sample taken for sequencing was blood. In DNA form, the CDR3 reads TGTGCCAGCAGCTTAGCGGGAGGTAGCGGGAGATCTAATTCCAATGAGCAGTTCTTC. Translating it yields CASSLAGGSGRSNSNEQFF.